The next 26 T cell receptor beta chains were all read from a single sample in a study of cytomegalovirus exposure and HLA in healthy donors. The PCR employed 60 Vbeta primers together with 13 Jbeta primers. Method: immunoSEQ multiplex PCR; TCRdb's copy keeps in-frame clones and lacks some. The sample has some 150,000 clones, 80% seen once. The sample was PBMCs. The origin of the receptors is a male donor in good health and CMV-seronegative.

This rearrangement joins TRBV6-6 to TRBJ1-1, with TRBD1 matching 8 bases. This CDR3 is built from 13 residues. Trimming at V came to 6 bases and at J to 11 bases, leaving 11 bases not matched to a gene. Germline values: CDR1 MNHNY, CDR2 SVGAGI (reference sequence). CDR3 in DNA: TGTGCCAGCAGCCGCCAGACAGGGGAGAGGGCTTTCTTT. Residues: CASSRQTGERAFF.

The V gene is TRBV7-2, the J gene TRBJ1-1; 7 nucleotides agree with TRBD1. Per germline, CDR1 SGHTA and CDR2 FQGNSA. V lost 3 bases to trimming and J lost 4 bases; unmatched junction nucleotides: 5. This CDR3 is 14 amino acids long. DNA for the CDR3: TGTGCCAGCAGCTTTCGACAGGGAAGCACTGAAGCTTTCTTT. Its protein is CASSFRQGSTEAFF.

The chain joins TRBV19 to TRBJ1-5; TRBD1 might be the D (6 bases). The germline gives CDR1 LNHDA, CDR2 SQIVND (reference sequence). With 5 bases removed from V and 4 bases from J, the gap between germline ends came to 18 bases. The CDR3 extends over 16 amino acids. The CDR3 loop is CASSGLTGFRNQPQHF. CDR3 DNA: TGTGCCAGTAGTGGGTTAACAGGGTTTCGGAATCAGCCCCAGCATTTT. Full variable domain (outside the CDR3, taken from reference TRBV19 and TRBJ1-5): DGGITQSPKYLFRKEGQNVTLSCEQNLNHDAMYWYRQDPGQGLRLIYYSQIVNDFQKGDIAEGYSVSREKKESFPLTVTSAQKNPTAFYLCASSGLTGFRNQPQHFGDGTRLSIL.

V usage is TRBV30 and J usage is TRBJ2-5; 7 nucleotides agree with TRBD1. This CDR3 comprises 14 residues. V lost 2 bases, J lost 6 bases, and 9 bases stayed unmatched. Germline loops: CDR1 GTSNPN, CDR2 SVGIG (reference sequence). The CDR3 loop reads CAWSLKYRGKTQYF. The CDR3 DNA reads as TGTGCCTGGAGTCTCAAATACAGGGGAAAGACCCAGTACTTC.

The J gene is TRBJ1-2, the V gene TRBV28; D remains unclear. The CDR3 extends over 12 amino acids. CDR1 and CDR2 (germline): MDHEN, SYDVKM. V shed 0 bases and J shed 8 bases, with 7 bases lying between them. The CDR3 bases are TGTGCCAGCAGTTTATGGGGCAGGGGCTACACCTTC. Amino acid sequence: CASSLWGRGYTF.

V and J are TRBV10-3 and TRBJ2-7, with D possibly being TRBD2 (7 bases). The CDR3 is 14 residues long. Germline values: CDR1 ENHRY, CDR2 SYGVKD. V was trimmed by 2 bases and J by 6 bases, leaving 14 bases between them. The CDR3 nucleotides read TGTGCCATCAGTGAGCGGGGGGCGTTTGGCGAGCAGTACTTC. As protein: CAISERGAFGEQYF.

V gene TRBV28 combines with J gene TRBJ2-7; 8 positions agree with TRBD2. The CDR3 extends over 12 amino acids. The trim removed 5 bases at V and 5 bases at J, leaving 2 bases unmatched. Germline V gene sequence: CDR1 MDHEN, CDR2 SYDVKM. In DNA form, the CDR3 reads TGTGCCAGCAGTAGCGGGGGCAACGAGCAGTACTTC. Protein sequence: CASSSGGNEQYF.

The chain carries TRBV6-1 and TRBJ2-3; TRBD1 matches 10 bases. The length of the CDR3 is 15 residues. Germline-derived CDR1 and CDR2 are MNHNS and SASEGT. With 7 bases clipped from V and 6 bases from J, the junction kept 10 bases outside the gene matches. The CDR3 is CASTGGGTGEDTQYF. CDR3 in DNA: TGTGCCAGCACCGGAGGGGGGACAGGGGAGGATACGCAGTATTTT.

The chain carries TRBV28 and TRBJ2-3, with TRBD1 identical over 8 bases. The CDR3 is made up of 15 amino acids. J lost 1 base, V lost 5 bases, and 5 bases had no gene match. The germline V gene has CDR1 MDHEN and CDR2 SYDVKM. DNA of the CDR3: TGTGCCAGCAGTGCTCCGGGACAGGGCACAGATACGCAGTATTTT. Translating gives CASSAPGQGTDTQYF.

This clone was seen a few times. This chain links TRBV9 with TRBJ2-1; 14 nucleotides agree with TRBD2. V lost 2 bases and J lost 10; bases outside the gene matches: 2. CDR1 and CDR2 (germline): SGDLS, YYNGEE. The CDR3 consists of 14 residues. The CDR3 protein is CASSVRTSGGEQFF. The CDR3 DNA is TGTGCCAGCAGCGTTCGGACTAGCGGGGGGGAGCAGTTCTTC. Supplemented by reference TRBV9 and TRBJ2-1, the full variable domain reads DSGVTQTPKHLITATGQRVTLRCSPRSGDLSVYWYQQSLDQGLQFLIQYYNGEERAKGNILERFSAQQFPDLHSELNLSSLELGDSALYFCASSVRTSGGEQFFGPGTRLTVL.

The chain uses TRBV2 and TRBJ2-7, with TRBD1 matching over 8 bases. V shed 10 bases, J shed 2 bases, and the junction held 4 bases outside the gene matches. The V gene's germline CDR1 is SNHLY and CDR2 FYNNEI. This CDR3 is 12 amino acids long. The chain's CDR3 is CATGQGPYEQYF. CDR3 sequence (DNA): TGTGCCACCGGACAGGGACCCTACGAGCAGTACTTC. Complete variable domain (other parts from reference TRBV2 and TRBJ2-7): EPEVTQTPSHQVTQMGQEVILRCVPISNHLYFYWYRQILGQKVEFLVSFYNNEISEKSEIFDDQFSVERPDGSNFTLKIRSTKLEDSAMYFCATGQGPYEQYFGPGTRLTVT.

The chain carries TRBV7-2 and TRBJ1-1, with D hard to call. Germline V gene data show CDR1 as SGHTA and CDR2 as FQGNSA. This CDR3 comprises 15 residues. With 1 base removed from V and 1 base from J, the gap between germline ends came to 10 bases. The CDR3 protein is CASSLGPGGNTEAFF. CDR3 in DNA: TGTGCCAGCAGCTTAGGCCCAGGAGGGAACACTGAAGCTTTCTTT.

The DNA for the CDR3 is TGTGCCAGCACAGGGGGCAAGGGCGAGCAGTACTTC. Encoded protein: CASTGGKGEQYF. The rearrangement links TRBV13 to TRBJ2-7; 8 positions agree with TRBD1. The V gene's germline CDR1 is PRHDT and CDR2 FYEKMQ (reference sequence). Trimming at V came to 7 bases and at J to 6 bases, leaving 5 bases not matched to a gene. The CDR3 contains 12 residues.

The chain uses TRBV6-1 and TRBJ1-5; the D is unclear. The CDR3 sequence is 15 residues long. Germline V gene sequence: CDR1 MNHNS, CDR2 SASEGT. V lost 2 bases to trimming and J lost 3 bases, with 11 bases between them. Here the CDR3 reads CASSELRASNQPQHF. For the CDR3, the DNA is TGTGCCAGCAGTGAATTGAGGGCTTCCAATCAGCCCCAGCATTTT.

The V and J genes are TRBV5-1 and TRBJ2-3, with TRBD1 identical over 7 bases. J gave up 2 bases and V 8 bases, and 8 bases lay outside the gene matches. This CDR3 region has 14 residues. Germline values: CDR1 SGHRS, CDR2 YFSETQ. CDR3 in DNA: TGCGCCAGTTGCCGGGACAGCAACACAGATACGCAGTATTTT. It yields the protein CASCRDSNTDTQYF.

This chain connects TRBV28 to TRBJ1-5; D is possibly TRBD1 (5 bases). V lost 10 bases and J 1 base, leaving 17 bases between the germline ends. The CDR3 runs to 15 residues. In germline, CDR1 is MDHEN, CDR2 SYDVKM. The CDR3 nucleotides are TGTGCCACAGATCGGGGGGGAGGAAGCAATCAGCCCCAGCATTTT. Protein: CATDRGGGSNQPQHF.

The V and J genes are TRBV5-1 and TRBJ2-5; 7 positions match TRBD2. This CDR3 region has 14 residues. V lost 0 bases to trimming and J lost 5 bases; unmatched junction nucleotides: 4. Germline values: CDR1 SGHRS, CDR2 YFSETQ. The CDR3 sequence is CASSLVLGRETQYF. The DNA for the CDR3 is TGCGCCAGCAGCTTGGTTCTCGGGAGGGAGACCCAGTACTTC.

The V call is TRBV7-3, the J call TRBJ2-7; 8 nucleotides match TRBD1. V shed 3 bases and J 6 bases; nucleotides not matched to a gene: 4. In germline, CDR1 is SGHTA, CDR2 FQGTGA. The CDR3 consists of 13 residues. CDR3 protein: CASSLNTGGEQYF. CDR3 nucleotides: TGTGCCAGCAGCTTGAACACAGGGGGCGAGCAGTACTTC.

The rearrangement joins TRBV6-1 to TRBJ1-6; 10 bases are shared with TRBD1. After removal of 6 bases from V and 10 bases from J, the junction contained 9 bases not matched to a gene. Germline V lookup: CDR1 MNHNS, CDR2 SASEGT. The CDR3 covers 15 residues. CDR3 loop: CASRADRGIGSPLHF. DNA of the CDR3: TGTGCCAGCAGGGCGGACAGGGGGATAGGATCACCCCTCCACTTT.

The chain joins TRBV2 to TRBJ2-2, with 15 bases identical to TRBD2. There are 16 residues in the CDR3. Germline-derived CDR1 and CDR2 are SNHLY and FYNNEI. The V and J ends lost 5 bases and 4 bases, in that order; junction bases with no gene match: 2. CDR3 region: CASSRTSGGATGELFF. Written as DNA, the CDR3 is TGTGCCAGCAGTAGGACTAGCGGGGGGGCCACCGGGGAGCTGTTTTTT.

In this sample, this clone turned up once. The chain links TRBV6-5 to TRBJ2-2, with D possibly being TRBD1 (6 bases). V was cut by 5 bases and J by 7 bases, with 14 bases left in between. The CDR3 spans 14 residues. Germline CDR1 MNHEY, CDR2 SVGAGI. CDR3 amino acids: CASSLGEGVGELFF. As DNA, the CDR3 is TGTGCCAGCAGTCTCGGAGAGGGGGTCGGGGAGCTGTTTTTT.

V and J are TRBV27 and TRBJ2-7; tentative D call: TRBD2 (5 bases). The CDR3 has 14 amino acids. The V gene's germline CDR1 is MNHEY and CDR2 SMNVEV (reference sequence). V was cut by 7 bases and J by 2 bases, with 15 bases left in between. CDR3 residues: CASKQSGFPYEQYF. The CDR3 coding sequence is TGTGCCAGCAAGCAATCGGGGTTTCCCTACGAGCAGTACTTC.

CDR3 DNA sequence: TGTGCCAGCAGTGAATACGGTAGCGGGGTCGAGACCCAGTACTTC. It translates to CASSEYGSGVETQYF. This sequence joins TRBV25-1 and TRBJ2-5, with 8 bases matching TRBD2. Germline V lookup: CDR1 MGHDK, CDR2 SYGVNS. The length of the CDR3 is 15 residues. V dropped 0 bases and J dropped 5; count of bases not matched to a gene: 5.

The table lists this clone with a few counts. The CDR3: CASSGQGPFEAFF. In DNA, the CDR3 is TGTGCCAGCAGCGGACAGGGTCCTTTTGAAGCTTTCTTT. The chain is built from TRBV13 and TRBJ1-1; 8 bases line up with TRBD1. In germline, CDR1 is PRHDT, CDR2 FYEKMQ (reference sequence). V was pared by 5 bases and J by 7 bases, with 6 bases of the junction left unmatched. This CDR3 spans 13 amino acids.

The V gene is TRBV27, the J gene TRBJ2-6, with D possibly matching TRBD1 (5 bases). The germline CDR1 and CDR2 sequences are MNHEY and SMNVEV (reference sequence). V dropped 3 bases and J dropped 4 bases, with 22 bases sitting between them. The CDR3 contains 19 residues. The CDR3 region has the DNA TGTGCCAGCAGTTTCTGGACAACCTTCCTTTCCAGCGGGGCCAACGTCCTGACTTTC. As protein: CASSFWTTFLSSGANVLTF.

The chain has TRBV5-1 and TRBJ2-7, with D perhaps TRBD1 (6 bases). The CDR3 consists of 13 residues. Trimming removed 5 bases at V and 2 bases at J, with 11 bases between. Germline assignment: CDR1 SGHRS and CDR2 YFSETQ. For the CDR3, the DNA is TGCGCCAGCAGATACAGACAGGCCTACGAGCAGTACTTC. It specifies CASRYRQAYEQYF.